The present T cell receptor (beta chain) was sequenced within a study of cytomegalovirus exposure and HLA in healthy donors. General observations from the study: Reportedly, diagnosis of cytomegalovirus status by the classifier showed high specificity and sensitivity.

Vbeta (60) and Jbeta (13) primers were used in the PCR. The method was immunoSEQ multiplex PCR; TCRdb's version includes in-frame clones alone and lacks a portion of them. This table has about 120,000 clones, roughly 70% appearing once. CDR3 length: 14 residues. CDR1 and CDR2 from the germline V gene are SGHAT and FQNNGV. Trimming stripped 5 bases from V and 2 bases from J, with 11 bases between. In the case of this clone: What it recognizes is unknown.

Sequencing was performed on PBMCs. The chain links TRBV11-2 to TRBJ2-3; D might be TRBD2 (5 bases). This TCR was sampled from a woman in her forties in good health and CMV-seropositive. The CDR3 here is CASSPEGPTDTQYF. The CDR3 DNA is TGTGCCAGCAGCCCCGAGGGTCCCACAGATACGCAGTATTTT.